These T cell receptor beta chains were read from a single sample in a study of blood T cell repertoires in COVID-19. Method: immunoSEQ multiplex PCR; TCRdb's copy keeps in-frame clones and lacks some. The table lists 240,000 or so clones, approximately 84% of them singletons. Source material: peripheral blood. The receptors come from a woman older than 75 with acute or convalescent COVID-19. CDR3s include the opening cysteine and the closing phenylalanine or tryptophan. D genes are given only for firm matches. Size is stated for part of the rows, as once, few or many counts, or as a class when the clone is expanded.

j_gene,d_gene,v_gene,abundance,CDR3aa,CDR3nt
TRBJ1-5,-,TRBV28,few,CASRPPGGRQPQHF,TGTGCCAGCAGACCCCCGGGGGGCAGGCAGCCCCAGCATTTT
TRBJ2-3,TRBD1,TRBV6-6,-,CASVDRGRTDTQYF,TGTGCCAGCGTGGACAGGGGAAGGACAGATACGCAGTATTTT
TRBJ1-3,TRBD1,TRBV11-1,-,CASSSGQPSSGNTIYF,TGTGCCAGCAGCTCGGGACAGCCAAGCTCTGGAAACACCATATATTTT
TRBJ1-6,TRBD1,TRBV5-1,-,CASSLVPGQGRNSPLHF,TGCGCCAGCAGCTTGGTCCCGGGACAGGGACGTAATTCACCCCTCCACTTT
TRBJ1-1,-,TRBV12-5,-,CASGLIGTTNTEAFF,TGTGCTAGTGGTTTGATTGGGACAACGAACACTGAAGCTTTCTTT
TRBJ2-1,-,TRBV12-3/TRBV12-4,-,CASSLVGSGSFF,-
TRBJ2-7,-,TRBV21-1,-,CASSSHGYGRGWEQYF,TGTGCCAGCAGCTCACACGGTTACGGCAGGGGTTGGGAGCAGTACTTC
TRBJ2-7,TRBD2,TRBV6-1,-,CASSELAGALHEQYF,TGTGCCAGCAGTGAATTAGCGGGAGCGCTCCACGAGCAGTACTTC
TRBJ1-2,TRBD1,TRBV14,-,CASSQPGQGSSYGYTF,TGTGCCAGCAGCCAGCCGGGACAGGGCTCCAGCTATGGCTACACCTTC
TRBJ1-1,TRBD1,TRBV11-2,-,CASSNSGQGATEAFF,TGTGCCAGCAGCAACTCGGGACAGGGTGCCACTGAAGCTTTCTTT
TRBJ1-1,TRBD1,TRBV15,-,CATSRAGTGFTEAFF,TGTGCCACCAGCAGAGCCGGGACAGGGTTCACTGAAGCTTTCTTT
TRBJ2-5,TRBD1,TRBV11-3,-,CASSSRQGEETQYF,TGTGCCAGCAGCTCCCGACAGGGCGAAGAGACCCAGTACTTC
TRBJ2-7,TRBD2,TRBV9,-,CASSVGLGGEQYF,TGTGCCAGCAGCGTAGGCCTGGGAGGGGAGCAGTACTTC
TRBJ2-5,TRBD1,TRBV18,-,CASSPLPTGGGETQYF,TGTGCCAGCTCACCCCTCCCGACAGGGGGAGGGGAGACCCAGTACTTC
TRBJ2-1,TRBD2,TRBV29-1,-,CSVVGRERYNEQFF,TGCAGCGTTGTTGGGCGGGAGAGATACAATGAGCAGTTCTTC
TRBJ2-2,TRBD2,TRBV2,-,CASSGTSGFTGELFF,TGTGCCAGCAGCGGGACTAGCGGGTTCACCGGGGAGCTGTTTTTT
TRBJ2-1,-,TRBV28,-,CASSFRLAEQFF,TGTGCCAGCAGTTTTCGTCTAGCGGAGCAGTTCTTC
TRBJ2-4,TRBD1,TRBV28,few,CASSVDRGQANLAKNIQYF,TGTGCCAGCAGTGTCGACCGGGGACAGGCCAATCTAGCCAAAAACATTCAGTACTTC
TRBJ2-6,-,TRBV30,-,CASRQAGANVLTF,TGTGCTTCGAGACAGGCTGGGGCCAACGTCCTGACTTTC
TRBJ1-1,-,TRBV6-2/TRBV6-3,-,CASSSAGDLNTEAFF,TGTGCCAGCAGTTCGGCGGGGGACTTGAACACTGAAGCTTTCTTT
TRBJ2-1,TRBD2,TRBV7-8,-,CASRKRESDEQFF,TGTGCCAGCAGGAAGCGGGAGAGTGATGAGCAGTTCTTC
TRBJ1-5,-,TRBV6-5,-,CASSYSRGRGQPQHF,TGTGCCAGCAGTTACTCAAGGGGGAGGGGTCAGCCCCAGCATTTT
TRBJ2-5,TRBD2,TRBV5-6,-,CASSSGLAVLKETQYF,TGTGCCAGCAGCTCGGGACTAGCGGTTTTGAAAGAGACCCAGTACTTC
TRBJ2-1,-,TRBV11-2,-,CASSLQGSSYNEQFF,TGTGCCAGCAGCTTACAGGGAAGCTCCTACAATGAGCAGTTCTTC
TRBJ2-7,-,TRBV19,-,CASSADGGYEQYF,TGTGCCAGTAGCGCCGACGGGGGCTACGAGCAGTACTTC
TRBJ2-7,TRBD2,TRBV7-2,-,CASSEGLAGGRWDYEQYF,TGTGCCAGCAGCGAGGGACTAGCGGGAGGGCGGTGGGACTACGAGCAGTACTTC
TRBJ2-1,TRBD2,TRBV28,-,CASSLGLAGINEQFF,TGTGCCAGCAGTTTAGGGCTAGCGGGAATCAATGAGCAGTTCTTC
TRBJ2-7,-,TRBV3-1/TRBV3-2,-,CASSPLGSSYEQYF,TGTGCCAGCAGCCCGCTCGGGAGCTCCTACGAGCAGTACTTC
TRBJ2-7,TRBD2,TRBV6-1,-,CASSDNPSGGYEQYF,TGTGCCAGCAGTGACAACCCTAGCGGGGGTTACGAGCAGTACTTC
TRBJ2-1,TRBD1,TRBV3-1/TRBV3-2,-,CASSQTGALPSYNEQFF,TGTGCCAGCAGCCAAACAGGGGCACTGCCCTCCTACAATGAGCAGTTCTTC
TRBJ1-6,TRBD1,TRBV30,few,CAWSEGTDGLRLTLHF,TGTGCCTGGAGCGAAGGGACAGACGGACTCCGTTTGACCCTCCACTTT
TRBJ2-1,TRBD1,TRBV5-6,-,CASSLYNRGPNEQFF,TGTGCCAGCAGCTTGTATAACAGGGGCCCGAATGAGCAGTTCTTC
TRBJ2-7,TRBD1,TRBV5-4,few,CASSRDRKGQYF,TGTGCCAGCAGCCGGGACAGGAAGGGGCAGTACTTC